This T cell receptor beta chain was identified during a study of cytomegalovirus exposure and HLA in healthy donors. Findings and limits, study-wide: Cytomegalovirus status was reportedly diagnosed by the classifier with high sensitivity and specificity.

Worth noting for this clone: The antigen is undetermined.

The repertoire was sequenced with immunoSEQ multiplex PCR; TCRdb's copy has only in-frame clones and lacks some. The repertoire holds around 250,000 clones, 90% seen once, with around 3.3% in the top ten. The CDR3 consists of 16 residues. In germline, CDR1 is SGHVS, CDR2 FQNEAQ. V was pared by 4 bases and J by 2 bases, with 7 bases of the junction left unmatched. The sample comprised PBMCs. The chain employs TRBV7-8 and TRBJ2-3; 9 nucleotides align to TRBD2. The TCR sequence derives from a woman aged 25 to 39 in good health and CMV-seronegative. CDR3 loop: CASSSGLATITDTQYF. CDR3 nucleotide sequence: TGTGCCAGCAGCTCCGGACTAGCGACTATCACAGATACGCAGTATTTT.